This TCR beta chain originates from a study of T cell repertoires in cytomegalovirus infection. Turning to the study itself: Through public TCR beta signatures, both CMV infection and matching HLA type were indicated.

V was trimmed by 1 base and J by 3 bases, leaving 16 bases between them. The CDR3 sequence is 17 residues long. The germline V gene encodes CDR1 KGHDR and CDR2 SFDVKD. TCRdb fed the reads into MiXCR, producing one record per CDR3 protein. The sample yields 450,000 to 550,000 distinct CDR3 sequences, about 17% seen once. This chain connects TRBV24-1 to TRBJ2-3; D might be TRBD1 (6 bases). Material for sequencing was CD8+ T cells from PBMCs. The receptor was derived from a human donor in good health (CMV status not recorded). Some clones in this sample may be carry-over from other donors' samples. The CDR3 DNA follows: TGTGCCACCAGTGATTTTCCAACAGGGAGCCTAACAGATACGCAGTATTTT. It encodes CATSDFPTGSLTDTQYF.